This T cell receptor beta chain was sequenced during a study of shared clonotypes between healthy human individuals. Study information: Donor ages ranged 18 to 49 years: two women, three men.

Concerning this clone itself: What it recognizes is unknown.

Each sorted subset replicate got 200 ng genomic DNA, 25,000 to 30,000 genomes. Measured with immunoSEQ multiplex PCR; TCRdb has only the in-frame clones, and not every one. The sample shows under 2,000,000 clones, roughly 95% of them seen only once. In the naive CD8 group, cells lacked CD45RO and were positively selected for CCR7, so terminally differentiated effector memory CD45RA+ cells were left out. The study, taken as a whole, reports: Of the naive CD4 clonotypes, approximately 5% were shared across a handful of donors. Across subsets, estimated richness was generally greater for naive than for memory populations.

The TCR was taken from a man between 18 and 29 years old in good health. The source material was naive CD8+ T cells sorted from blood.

CDR3 nucleotides: TGCGCCAGCAGCCAAGCCTCCGGGAAGGTCACTGAAGCTTTCTTT. It is translated as CASSQASGKVTEAFF. The J gene is TRBJ1-1, the V gene TRBV4-1; D gene unclear. The CDR3 length is 15 residues. The V gene's germline CDR1 is MGHRA and CDR2 YSYEKL. Deletions cut 1 base from V and 4 bases from J, with 13 bases between.